The sequence of this T cell receptor beta chain was determined in a study of blood T cell repertoires in COVID-19. Study-wide context: Sample material is recorded as cDNA or gDNA derived from T cells, B-cell-depleted T cells, or PBMCs.

V lost 1 base, J lost 1 base, and 3 bases stayed unmatched. Germline-derived CDR1 and CDR2 are SGHTA and FQGNSA. The CDR3 is 16 amino acids. Study processing details: The authors estimated nucleated cell counts from reference gene primer amplification. Method: immunoSEQ multiplex PCR; TCRdb's copy keeps in-frame clones and lacks some. V and J calls and clone size are those listed in that table; D and trimming were worked out from the DNA. Among roughly 280,000 clones listed, approximately 90% were seen once. The chain uses TRBV7-2 and TRBJ2-4; 8 nucleotides match TRBD2. The sequencing input was PBMCs or T cells enriched from blood (not recorded which). The sequence was collected from a woman in her forties or fifties who had recovered from COVID-19. The CDR3 sequence: CASSLEGTRAKNIQYF. CDR3 bases: TGTGCCAGCAGCTTAGAAGGGACTAGGGCCAAAAACATTCAGTACTTC.